This T cell receptor (beta chain) was captured in a study of PD-1 blockade in classical Hodgkin lymphoma. All patients relapsed after autologous stem cell transplantation, and brentuximab vedotin exposure varied. CD4+ T cells were purified from thawed PBMCs by negative selection. Notes on the study in general: Before treatment, complete responders showed about the same diversity as newly diagnosed patients.

As regards this clone: The antigen is unknown.

Libraries were prepared by immunoSEQ multiplex PCR; TCRdb keeps only in-frame clonotypes and omits some of them. The sample carries approximately 25,000 clones, roughly 84% recorded once. The sequenced sample was CD4+ T cells from blood, obtained at baseline. The source of this sequence is a human donor with classical Hodgkin lymphoma.

In DNA form, the CDR3 reads TGTGCCAGCAGCGGAGGCAGGGCACCCCTGAATGCTTTCTTT. This encodes CASSGGRAPLNAFF. The chain combines TRBV21-1 with TRBJ1-1. TRBV21-1 is designated a pseudogene. The CDR3 is 14 residues long.